The entry below describes one T cell receptor beta chain. The antigen is not known. Trimming left V 2 bases short and J 6 bases short, with 8 bases between. Per the germline V gene, CDR1 is GTSNPN and CDR2 is SVGIG (reference sequence). This CDR3 spans 11 amino acids. Samples were taken at baseline and on day 1 of cycles 4 and 7. The data stem from a study of OX40 agonist ivuxolimab in advanced cancers. Study context: Patients assigned to dose escalation were diagnosed with hepatocellular carcinoma, melanoma, renal cell or head and neck cancer.

Points from the study as a whole: Expanded clones were, on average, more numerous among CD8+ T cells than CD4+.

TCRdb's table, derived via immunoSEQ multiplex PCR, lists solely in-frame clones and lacks some. The sample holds tens of thousands of clones, 85% seen once. The V and J genes are TRBV30 and TRBJ2-7, with D uncertain. This TCR came from an adult with an advanced solid tumor such as melanoma, head and neck, liver or kidney cancer. The sequences come from CD4+ or CD8+ T cells sorted from blood, collected in a trial of the OX40 agonist ivuxolimab. CDR3 sequence: CAWSRGTEQYF. The CDR3 DNA sequence: TGTGCCTGGAGTAGAGGTACCGAGCAGTACTTC.